The next 32 T cell receptor beta chains were all read from a single sample in a study of cytomegalovirus exposure and HLA in healthy donors. Libraries were prepared by immunoSEQ multiplex PCR; TCRdb keeps only in-frame clonotypes and omits some of them. The sample lists 110,000 to 150,000 clones, about 87% seen once, with 6.2% in the top ten. Sequences were obtained from PBMCs. These receptor sequences come from a woman in her 30s in good health and CMV-seropositive.

The V gene is TRBV2, the J gene TRBJ1-2; 8 nucleotides match TRBD1. After removal of 1 base from V and 6 bases from J, the junction contained 10 bases not matched to a gene. Germline lookup yields CDR1 SNHLY and CDR2 FYNNEI. The CDR3 length is 16 residues. The chain's CDR3 is CASSEGTGLREDGYTF. The CDR3 region has the DNA TGTGCCAGCAGTGAAGGGACAGGGTTAAGGGAGGATGGCTACACCTTC.

Only one count was recorded for this clone. This chain joins TRBV28 and TRBJ2-7; 7 bases match TRBD2. Trimming cost V 8 bases and J 7 bases; bases outside gene matches: 17. The CDR3 spans 15 residues. The germline CDR1 and CDR2 sequences are MDHEN and SYDVKM. CDR3 sequence: CASSFPGGTHREQYF. The CDR3 DNA follows: TGTGCCAGCTCATTCCCGGGGGGTACCCATAGGGAGCAGTACTTC. The full variable domain, completed using reference TRBV28 and TRBJ2-7, is DVKVTQSSRYLVKRTGEKVFLECVQDMDHENMFWYRQDPGLGLRLIYFSYDVKMKEKGDIPEGYSVSREKKERFSLILESASTNQTSMYLCASSFPGGTHREQYFGPGTRLTVT.

V and J are TRBV29-1 and TRBJ1-2; tentative D call: TRBD1 (5 bases). Germline assignment: CDR1 SQVTM and CDR2 ANQGSEA. V lost 6 bases and J 3 bases, leaving 5 bases between the germline ends. The CDR3 length is 10 residues. The CDR3 DNA reads as TGCAGCGTACAGGACTATGGCTACACCTTC. Protein product: CSVQDYGYTF.

The chain has TRBV9 and TRBJ2-7, with D possibly TRBD1 on 6 matching bases. CDR3 length: 16 residues. Germline V gene lookup returns CDR1 SGDLS and CDR2 YYNGEE. The germline V and J ends were trimmed by 0 bases and 7 bases, with 20 bases remaining between them. The CDR3 DNA reads as TGTGCCAGCAGCGTAGTGGACCGACAGGTTGGGGGAGAGCAGTACTTC. Translated: CASSVVDRQVGGEQYF.

V is TRBV19 and J is TRBJ1-1, with D possibly being TRBD1 (5 bases). Germline V gives CDR1 LNHDA, CDR2 SQIVND (reference sequence). V lost 1 base, J lost 10 bases, and 13 bases lay in between. The CDR3 is 13 residues long. The CDR3 nucleotides read TGTGCCAGTAGTATAGTCCCCCCAGGGCCAGCTTTCTTT. It translates to CASSIVPPGPAFF.

In the case of this clone: A read error may produce the germline difference seen at one junction end. The CDR3 bases are TGTGCCAGTGAGCGGGACTCCAACAATGAGCAGTTCTTC. Its translation is CASERDSNNEQFF. The chain links TRBV2 to TRBJ2-1; 7 bases map to TRBD2. The CDR3 sequence is 13 residues long. Germline CDR1 reads SNHLY; CDR2 reads FYNNEI. Complete variable domain (other parts from reference TRBV2 and TRBJ2-1): EPEVTQTPSHQVTQMGQEVILRCVPISNHLYFYWYRQILGQKVEFLVSFYNNEISEKSEIFDDQFSVERPDGSNFTLKIRSTKLEDSAMYFCASERDSNNEQFFGPGTRLTVL.

The CDR3 nucleotides are TGTGCCATCAGCACCCCAGGGACAGAGAACACTGAAGCTTTCTTT. Protein sequence: CAISTPGTENTEAFF. V is TRBV10-3 and J is TRBJ1-1, with TRBD1 identical over 7 bases. This CDR3 spans 15 amino acids. In germline, CDR1 is ENHRY, CDR2 SYGVKD. After removal of 6 bases from V and 1 base from J, the junction contained 8 bases not matched to a gene.

This chain joins TRBV7-9 and TRBJ1-4; 8 nucleotides match TRBD1. V lost 4 bases to trimming and J lost 0 bases; unmatched junction nucleotides: 4. Looked up from germline, CDR1 is SEHNR and CDR2 is FQNEAQ (reference sequence). The CDR3 runs 16 residues. The CDR3 nucleotides read TGTGCCAGCAGCTCGGACAGGGTTGCAACTAATGAAAAACTGTTTTTT. It is translated as CASSSDRVATNEKLFF. Full variable domain (remainder filled in from reference TRBV7-9 and TRBJ1-4): DTGVSQNPRHKITKRGQNVTFRCDPISEHNRLYWYRQTLGQGPEFLTYFQNEAQLEKSRLLSDRFSAERPKGSFSTLEIQRTEQGDSAMYLCASSSDRVATNEKLFFGSGTQLSVL.

CDR3 nucleotides: TGTGCCAGCCACCCCAGGGGCTGGGGCTACACCTTC. Translated: CASHPRGWGYTF. The V and J genes are TRBV6-1 and TRBJ1-2, with D possibly TRBD1 on 6 matching bases. The germline V and J ends were trimmed by 8 bases and 8 bases, with 15 bases remaining between them. Per the germline V gene, CDR1 is MNHNS and CDR2 is SASEGT. This CDR3 has 12 residues.

The gene calls are TRBV6-5 and TRBJ2-3; D might be TRBD2 (6 bases). Germline CDR1 MNHEY, CDR2 SVGAGI. Deletions cut 6 bases from V and 4 bases from J, with 14 bases between. CDR3 length: 14 amino acids. CDR3 sequence: CASREAGVPDTQYF. Written as DNA, the CDR3 is TGTGCCAGCAGGGAAGCGGGCGTGCCAGATACGCAGTATTTT.

In its sample, this clone was seen once. The gene calls are TRBV4-2 and TRBJ2-1, with D unresolved. The CDR3 extends over 14 amino acids. CDR1 LGHNA and CDR2 YNFKEQ come from the germline V gene. With 4 bases removed from V and 3 bases from J, the gap between germline ends came to 10 bases. CDR3 DNA sequence: TGTGCCAGCAGCCCCCTCGGCGGCTACAATGAGCAGTTCTTC. It encodes CASSPLGGYNEQFF.

This CDR3 is CASSPDGSGGYEQYF. CDR3 coding DNA: TGTGCCAGCAGCCCGGACGGAAGCGGGGGCTACGAGCAGTACTTC. The chain has TRBV5-4 and TRBJ2-7; 8 bases are shared with TRBD2. Germline values: CDR1 SGHNT, CDR2 YYREEE (reference sequence). Losses at the gene ends were 4 bases for V and 3 bases for J; bases not matched to a gene: 9. This CDR3 region has 15 residues.

CDR3 in amino acids: CASSIRQGTQPQHF. CDR3 bases: TGTGCCAGTAGTATAAGACAGGGCACTCAGCCCCAGCATTTT. This chain links TRBV19 with TRBJ1-5; 7 bases agree with TRBD1. This CDR3 spans 14 amino acids. The ends lost 2 bases at V and 6 bases at J; junction bases unmatched: 4. Looked up from germline, CDR1 is LNHDA and CDR2 is SQIVND (reference sequence).

Concerning this clone itself: The same CDR3 arises from other DNA sequences in this sample as well. V usage is TRBV28 and J usage is TRBJ2-7; D uncertain. CDR1 is MDHEN and CDR2 is SYDVKM in the germline V gene. Trimming shortened V by 5 bases and J by 3 bases, and 8 bases separated the two germline ends. The CDR3 contains 12 residues. The CDR3 here is CASSPGGYEQYF. The CDR3, as DNA: TGTGCCAGCAGTCCCGGCGGCTACGAGCAGTACTTC.

This chain joins TRBV9 and TRBJ1-3; possible D gene TRBD1, 5 bases. The CDR3 contains 17 residues. The germline V and J ends were trimmed by 0 bases and 0 bases, with 13 bases remaining between them. Germline lookup yields CDR1 SGDLS and CDR2 YYNGEE. The CDR3 here is CASSVDPGRDSGNTIYF. The CDR3, as DNA: TGTGCCAGCAGCGTAGACCCCGGCAGGGACTCTGGAAACACCATATATTTT. Full variable domain (rest looked up from reference TRBV9 and TRBJ1-3): DSGVTQTPKHLITATGQRVTLRCSPRSGDLSVYWYQQSLDQGLQFLIQYYNGEERAKGNILERFSAQQFPDLHSELNLSSLELGDSALYFCASSVDPGRDSGNTIYFGEGSWLTVV.

The chain has TRBV13 and TRBJ2-3; D might be TRBD2 (5 bases). CDR1 PRHDT and CDR2 FYEKMQ come from the germline V gene (reference sequence). This CDR3 has 15 amino acids. Between the trimmed V and J ends, which lost 5 bases and 2 bases, there was a span of 14 bases. The CDR3 region is CASSRTAPLTDTQYF. The CDR3, as DNA: TGTGCCAGCAGCCGGACTGCTCCCCTCACAGATACGCAGTATTTT.

The CDR3 DNA follows: TGCGCCAGCAGCAACGGGACAGGAGAATCACCCCTCCACTTT. Protein sequence: CASSNGTGESPLHF. The chain couples TRBV5-1 to TRBJ1-6, with 8 positions matching TRBD1. The CDR3 is made up of 14 amino acids. Trimming at V came to 4 bases and at J to 10 bases, leaving 7 bases not matched to a gene. Per the germline V gene, CDR1 is SGHRS and CDR2 is YFSETQ.

The gene calls are TRBV5-4 and TRBJ1-3; D gene uncertain. There are 13 residues in the CDR3. V was clipped by 1 base and J by 5 bases, with 7 bases between them. The germline CDR1 and CDR2 sequences are SGHNT and YYREEE (reference sequence). The chain's CDR3 is CASSLPGRNTIYF. In DNA form, the CDR3 reads TGTGCCAGCAGCTTGCCCGGGAGAAACACCATATATTTT.

This clone occurred once. This chain uses TRBV6-5 with TRBJ1-3; 8 nucleotides align to TRBD1. The CDR3 has 15 residues. The germline V gene has CDR1 MNHEY and CDR2 SVGAGI. Trimming removed 6 bases from V and 7 bases from J; junction bases left unmatched: 11. CDR3 sequence reads: CASSRSGGSGNTIYF. The CDR3 DNA sequence: TGTGCCAGCAGCCGATCAGGGGGCTCGGGGAACACCATATATTTT.

V is TRBV28 and J is TRBJ2-3, with 11 bases fitting TRBD2. Looked up from germline, CDR1 is MDHEN and CDR2 is SYDVKM. Trimming took 2 bases from V and 5 from J; bases not matched to a gene: 9. The CDR3 consists of 17 residues. The CDR3 loop reads CASSLRLAGRMGDTQYF. CDR3 coding DNA: TGTGCCAGCAGTTTAAGACTAGCGGGACGAATGGGAGATACGCAGTATTTT.

This clone occurred a few times. V is TRBV11-3 and J is TRBJ1-3; TRBD1 agrees at 11 bases. The J segment lost 2 bases and the V segment lost 4 bases, leaving 1 base of the junction unmatched. The CDR3 has 15 residues. Germline V gene lookup returns CDR1 SGHNT and CDR2 YENEEA. As DNA, the CDR3 is TGTGCCAGCAGCTCGGGACAGGGGGCTGGAAACACCATATATTTT. Translated: CASSSGQGAGNTIYF.

The chain employs TRBV2 and TRBJ1-4; D is undetermined. The V gene's germline CDR1 is SNHLY and CDR2 FYNNEI. The CDR3 loop spans 11 amino acids. Trimming removed 7 bases from V and 6 bases from J, with 6 bases in between. CDR3 nucleotides: TGTGCCAGCAAGAGGGATGAAAAACTGTTTTTT. This gives the protein CASKRDEKLFF.

The gene calls are TRBV27 and TRBJ2-3, with D tentatively TRBD1 (6 bases). The CDR3 runs to 12 residues. Germline assignment: CDR1 MNHEY and CDR2 SMNVEV (reference sequence). V shed 10 bases and J shed 5 bases, with 13 bases lying between them. Written as DNA, the CDR3 is TGTGCCAACAGGACAGAAAGAGATACGCAGTATTTT. This gives the protein CANRTERDTQYF.

The V call is TRBV7-8, the J call TRBJ2-1; D gene unclear. The CDR3 extends over 15 amino acids. With 0 bases removed from V and 2 bases from J, the gap between germline ends came to 8 bases. Germline-derived CDR1 and CDR2 are SGHVS and FQNEAQ. The CDR3 bases are TGTGCCAGCAGCTTAGCTGAGTTACCCTACAATGAGCAGTTCTTC. This translates into CASSLAELPYNEQFF.

The genes are TRBV2 and TRBJ2-3; the match to TRBD2 covers 11 bases. CDR1 is SNHLY, CDR2 FYNNEI, per germline. CDR3 length: 15 amino acids. V was pared by 5 bases and J by 6 bases, with 7 bases of the junction left unmatched. The CDR3 bases are TGTGCCAGCAGTCTTCTAGCGGGGGGCGATGATACGCAGTATTTT. Its translation: CASSLLAGGDDTQYF.

This chain connects TRBV19 to TRBJ1-2, with D possibly matching TRBD1 (6 bases). Germline CDR1 reads LNHDA; CDR2 reads SQIVND (reference sequence). The length of the CDR3 is 12 residues. V was shortened by 11 bases and J by 5 bases, with 15 bases between the two germline ends. Here the CDR3 reads CASRRRGYGYTF. As DNA, the CDR3 is TGTGCCTCCCGCCGAAGGGGGTATGGCTACACCTTC.

This clone has just one count. This sequence joins TRBV5-1 and TRBJ2-7, with TRBD1 identical over 10 bases. The V and J ends lost 2 bases and 1 base, in that order; junction bases with no gene match: 6. CDR1 SGHRS and CDR2 YFSETQ come from the germline V gene. The CDR3 contains 16 residues. This CDR3 reads CASSFRGQGPSYEQYF. The CDR3 DNA sequence: TGCGCCAGCAGCTTTAGGGGACAGGGGCCTTCCTACGAGCAGTACTTC.

This clone was seen once. The chain links TRBV11-2 to TRBJ2-2; 13 bases align to TRBD2. V was pared by 5 bases and J by 4 bases, with 7 bases of the junction left unmatched. The CDR3 is made up of 17 amino acids. Germline CDR1 SGHAT, CDR2 FQNNGV. CDR3 residues: CASSLVWTSGGTGELFF. CDR3 coding DNA: TGTGCCAGCAGCCTTGTATGGACTAGCGGGGGCACCGGGGAGCTGTTTTTT.

This chain connects TRBV27 to TRBJ2-7; D perhaps matches TRBD2 (5 bases). The CDR3 consists of 12 residues. Trimming removed 8 bases at V and 4 bases at J, with 12 bases between. CDR1 is MNHEY, CDR2 SMNVEV, per germline (reference sequence). The CDR3 spells CASGPLVYEQYF. CDR3 DNA: TGTGCCAGCGGCCCACTAGTGTACGAGCAGTACTTC.

V and J are TRBV7-2 and TRBJ2-3; 8 nucleotides line up with TRBD2. CDR3 size: 14 residues. The V segment lost 0 bases and the J segment 4 bases; nucleotides outside the gene matches: 0. CDR1 is SGHTA and CDR2 is FQGNSA in the germline V gene. The CDR3 DNA follows: TGTGCCAGCAGCTTAGCGGGACTAGCAGATACGCAGTATTTT. Its translation is CASSLAGLADTQYF.

The chain joins TRBV27 to TRBJ2-3, with TRBD1 identical over 7 bases. Germline-derived CDR1 and CDR2 are MNHEY and SMNVEV (reference sequence). This CDR3 spans 14 amino acids. V lost 3 bases, J lost 2 bases, and 2 bases stayed unmatched. The CDR3 sequence: CASSLDRPTDTQYF. The CDR3 region has the DNA TGTGCCAGCAGTTTGGACAGGCCCACAGATACGCAGTATTTT.

This chain uses TRBV5-1 with TRBJ2-7; no definite D call. The CDR3 contains 13 residues. The germline gives CDR1 SGHRS, CDR2 YFSETQ. V was pared by 4 bases and J by 2 bases, with 10 bases between. For the CDR3, the DNA is TGCGCCAGCAGCGAAACGAGCCCCTACGAGCAGTACTTC. Its translation is CASSETSPYEQYF.